The source of this T cell receptor (beta chain) is a study of T cells after yellow fever vaccination. Overall study findings and caveats: Repertoires sorted by FACS could include abundant clonotypes that are contaminants from the bulk population.

The length of the CDR3 is 14 residues. V lost 5 bases, J lost 6 bases, and 8 bases stayed unmatched. Germline CDR1 and CDR2: DFQATT and SNEGSKA (reference sequence). Note on this clonotype: Its antigen is unidentified.

TCRdb re-derived calls from the 5' RACE reads in MiXCR, one entry per CDR3 protein. The sample has 300,000 or so distinct CDR3 sequences; approximately 8% are singletons. This TCR derives from a man in his late teens or twenties who received the YFV17D yellow fever vaccine. The chain recombines TRBV20-1 with TRBJ2-1; 9 positions match TRBD2. This sample comprised PBMCs, obtained about 41 days after the first yellow fever vaccination. The CDR3 reads CSAPPAGGLNEQFF. The CDR3 region has the DNA TGCAGTGCTCCGCCGGCGGGGGGGCTCAATGAGCAGTTCTTC.